These 29 T cell receptor beta chains originate from one sample sequenced in a study of cytomegalovirus exposure and HLA in healthy donors. The PCR used 60 Vbeta and 13 Jbeta primers. Data came from immunoSEQ multiplex PCR; TCRdb stores just in-frame clones and leaves some out. The table lists 150,000 to 200,000 clones, around 80% of them singletons. Specimen: PBMCs. The receptor source for this set is a woman younger than 35 in good health and CMV-seronegative.

This clone occurred once. The V and J genes are TRBV7-9 and TRBJ1-1; 7 bases are a match to TRBD1. V was clipped by 5 bases and J by 0 bases; unmatched bases: 6. Germline loops: CDR1 SEHNR, CDR2 FQNEAQ (reference sequence). The CDR3 spans 15 residues. CDR3 sequence reads: CASSPRDSMNTEAFF. CDR3 DNA sequence: TGTGCCAGCAGCCCGAGGGACAGCATGAACACTGAAGCTTTCTTT.

V is TRBV30 and J is TRBJ2-7, with a tentative D call TRBD2 (6 bases). V shed 4 bases and J shed 7 bases, with 20 bases lying between them. Germline values: CDR1 GTSNPN, CDR2 SVGIG (reference sequence). CDR3 length: 14 residues. The CDR3 is CAWNLAGGAGEQYF. CDR3 nucleotides: TGTGCCTGGAACCTTGCCGGAGGGGCGGGGGAGCAGTACTTC.

The chain couples TRBV9 to TRBJ1-3, with TRBD1 identical over 10 bases. From germline, CDR1 is SGDLS and CDR2 YYNGEE. The CDR3 is 17 residues long. Trimming at V came to 3 bases and at J to 5 bases, leaving 11 bases not matched to a gene. As DNA, the CDR3 is TGTGCCAGCAGCGCCAGTATTCCGGGACAGGGGAGAAACACCATATATTTT. It encodes CASSASIPGQGRNTIYF.

This chain uses TRBV7-9 with TRBJ2-1; weak D call: TRBD1 (5 bases). Germline CDR1 reads SEHNR; CDR2 reads FQNEAQ (reference sequence). Trimming shortened V by 2 bases and J by 6 bases, and 23 bases separated the two germline ends. CDR3 length: 18 amino acids. The CDR3 DNA sequence: TGTGCCAGCAGCTTATTGGGTACGTCAGGGTGGTCGGGCAATGAGCAGTTCTTC. Amino acid sequence: CASSLLGTSGWSGNEQFF.

V and J are TRBV30 and TRBJ2-3; 12 bases are shared with TRBD2. Germline assignment: CDR1 GTSNPN and CDR2 SVGIG (reference sequence). The trim removed 5 bases at V and 3 bases at J, leaving 12 bases unmatched. The CDR3 consists of 17 residues. Here the CDR3 reads CAWALAGGPGLTDTQYF. CDR3 nucleotide sequence: TGTGCCTGGGCTCTAGCGGGAGGGCCGGGTTTGACAGATACGCAGTATTTT.

The chain combines TRBV2 with TRBJ2-7; 11 nucleotides match TRBD2. Germline CDR1 is SNHLY and CDR2 is FYNNEI. This CDR3 spans 17 amino acids. The ends lost 3 bases at V and 1 base at J; junction bases unmatched: 8. CDR3 nucleotides: TGTGCCAGCAGTGAGCGACTAGCGGGGATAGTATCCTACGAGCAGTACTTC. This sequence encodes CASSERLAGIVSYEQYF.

The V gene is TRBV5-1, the J gene TRBJ2-7; TRBD1 aligns across 10 bases. Germline CDR1 SGHRS, CDR2 YFSETQ. The CDR3 loop spans 16 amino acids. V lost 0 bases and J lost 4; bases outside the gene matches: 7. The CDR3 reads CASSLGTGGRPYEQYF. The DNA of the CDR3 is TGCGCCAGCAGCTTGGGGACAGGGGGAAGACCTTACGAGCAGTACTTC. The variable domain in full, completed from reference TRBV5-1 and TRBJ2-7, reads KAGVTQTPRYLIKTRGQQVTLSCSPISGHRSVSWYQQTPGQGLQFLFEYFSETQRNKGNFPGRFSGRQFSNSRSEMNVSTLELGDSALYLCASSLGTGGRPYEQYFGPGTRLTVT.

The DNA of the CDR3 is TGTGCCAGTTCGGACAGGGATCAGCCCCAGCATTTT. Protein product: CASSDRDQPQHF. V usage is TRBV19 and J usage is TRBJ1-5; 8 bases are shared with TRBD1. The CDR3 has 12 amino acids. Looked up from germline, CDR1 is LNHDA and CDR2 is SQIVND (reference sequence). V lost 8 bases, J lost 5 bases, and 2 bases stayed unmatched.

This clone was detected once. This chain uses TRBV6-5 with TRBJ1-4, with D perhaps TRBD1 (5 bases). This CDR3 comprises 15 residues. Germline loops: CDR1 MNHEY, CDR2 SVGAGI. Trimming took 0 bases from V and 8 from J, leaving 13 bases between them. The CDR3 is CASSYSKGKGEKLFF. The DNA of the CDR3 is TGTGCCAGCAGTTACTCAAAGGGGAAGGGCGAAAAACTGTTTTTT.

The CDR3 DNA reads as TGTGCCAGCAGCGTGGGTCCCGGACAGGGAAATTACGAGCAGTACTTC. Its translation: CASSVGPGQGNYEQYF. The chain carries TRBV9 and TRBJ2-5; 8 bases map to TRBD1. The last part of the DNA fits TRBJ2-7 better; the J call may be wrong. Germline CDR1 and CDR2: SGDLS and YYNGEE. The CDR3 has 16 residues.

This clone was seen many times. The V call is TRBV7-6, the J call TRBJ1-1, with TRBD1 identical over 7 bases. The CDR3 covers 13 residues. Germline CDR1 SGHVS, CDR2 FNYEAQ. J gave up 4 bases and V 5 bases, and 4 bases lay outside the gene matches. Here the CDR3 reads CASSPTGITEAFF. CDR3 sequence (DNA): TGTGCCAGCAGCCCGACAGGGATCACTGAAGCTTTCTTT.

This clone was seen a single time. V is TRBV7-9 and J is TRBJ1-3; D call uncertain. CDR1 and CDR2 from the germline V gene are SEHNR and FQNEAQ (reference sequence). Trimming took 5 bases from V and 3 from J, leaving 20 bases between them. CDR3 length equals 17 residues. In nucleotides, the CDR3 is TGTGCCAGCAGCCCCGTTGAGGGCTTATCAAATGGAAACACCATATATTTT. It specifies CASSPVEGLSNGNTIYF. The full variable domain, completed using reference TRBV7-9 and TRBJ1-3, is DTGVSQNPRHKITKRGQNVTFRCDPISEHNRLYWYRQTLGQGPEFLTYFQNEAQLEKSRLLSDRFSAERPKGSFSTLEIQRTEQGDSAMYLCASSPVEGLSNGNTIYFGEGSWLTVV.

V usage is TRBV30 and J usage is TRBJ1-1; D may be TRBD1 (5 bases). Trimming stripped 5 bases from V and 0 bases from J, with 7 bases between. The length of the CDR3 is 12 residues. The germline V gene has CDR1 GTSNPN and CDR2 SVGIG (reference sequence). In DNA form, the CDR3 reads TGTGCCTGGCAAGGGGTGAACACTGAAGCTTTCTTT. Residues: CAWQGVNTEAFF.

Only a few counts were recorded for this clone. Other DNA sequences in this specimen translate into the identical CDR3. This sequence joins TRBV4-1 and TRBJ2-6; D is perhaps TRBD1 (5 bases). V was cut by 0 bases and J by 0 bases, with 12 bases left in between. Germline loops: CDR1 MGHRA, CDR2 YSYEKL. This CDR3 spans 18 amino acids. This chain's CDR3 is CASSQDQVQDSGANVLTF. For the CDR3, the DNA is TGCGCCAGCAGCCAAGATCAGGTACAGGACTCTGGGGCCAACGTCCTGACTTTC.

The chain uses TRBV9 and TRBJ2-1, with TRBD1 matching over 11 bases. The CDR3 is 15 residues long. V shed 0 bases, J shed 8 bases, and the junction held 4 bases outside the gene matches. CDR1 is SGDLS, CDR2 YYNGEE, per germline. The CDR3 here is CASSVDWTGGDEQFF. CDR3 coding DNA: TGTGCCAGCAGCGTAGACTGGACAGGGGGCGATGAGCAGTTCTTC. The full variable domain, completed using reference TRBV9 and TRBJ2-1, is DSGVTQTPKHLITATGQRVTLRCSPRSGDLSVYWYQQSLDQGLQFLIQYYNGEERAKGNILERFSAQQFPDLHSELNLSSLELGDSALYFCASSVDWTGGDEQFFGPGTRLTVL.

The chain recombines TRBV19 with TRBJ2-7, with 7 bases lining up with TRBD1. The ends lost 5 bases at V and 5 bases at J; junction bases unmatched: 6. Germline lookup yields CDR1 LNHDA and CDR2 SQIVND (reference sequence). The CDR3 totals 13 residues. CDR3 bases: TGTGCCAGTAGTTTCCGAGGGGGCGACGAGCAGTACTTC. This gives the protein CASSFRGGDEQYF. The full variable domain, in which reference TRBV19 and TRBJ2-7 provide the parts outside the CDR3, is DGGITQSPKYLFRKEGQNVTLSCEQNLNHDAMYWYRQDPGQGLRLIYYSQIVNDFQKGDIAEGYSVSREKKESFPLTVTSAQKNPTAFYLCASSFRGGDEQYFGPGTRLTVT.

The V call is TRBV6-1, the J call TRBJ1-5; tentative D call: TRBD1 (5 bases). The germline CDR1 and CDR2 sequences are MNHNS and SASEGT. V was trimmed by 1 base and J by 0 bases, leaving 10 bases between them. CDR3 length equals 16 residues. CDR3 in DNA: TGTGCCAGCAGTGAAGGACAGAAAGCTAGCAATCAGCCCCAGCATTTT. Translating gives CASSEGQKASNQPQHF.

In its sample, this clone was seen a few times. This chain uses TRBV4-3 with TRBJ2-7; D may be TRBD2 (6 bases). Trimming removed 1 base at V and 6 bases at J, with 13 bases between. CDR3 length: 14 amino acids. Germline V gene data show CDR1 as LGHNA and CDR2 as YSLEER. In nucleotides, the CDR3 is TGCGCCAGCAGCCAAGTAGATGAGACTAGCGAGCAGTACTTC. Its translation is CASSQVDETSEQYF.

This clone is a singleton in its sample. The chain combines TRBV4-3 with TRBJ2-5; TRBD1 matches at 10 bases. The better agreement between TRBJ2-7 and the DNA end casts doubt on the J call. Germline V gene sequence: CDR1 LGHNA, CDR2 YSLEER. The CDR3 is made up of 15 amino acids. CDR3 protein: CASSARQGAAYEQYF. The CDR3 bases are TGCGCCAGCAGCGCACGACAGGGGGCGGCGTACGAGCAGTACTTC.

The J gene is TRBJ1-2, the V gene TRBV28; 12 bases are a match to TRBD1. CDR3 length equals 16 residues. Germline V gene data show CDR1 as MDHEN and CDR2 as SYDVKM. V lost 7 bases and J lost 4; bases outside the gene matches: 10. The CDR3 here is CASTRAGTGGVYGYTF. The CDR3 nucleotides read TGTGCCAGCACTCGTGCCGGGACAGGGGGCGTCTATGGCTACACCTTC.

This chain connects TRBV6-5 to TRBJ2-1, with D possibly TRBD2 on 5 matching bases. V was trimmed by 3 bases and J by 5 bases, leaving 14 bases between them. CDR1 and CDR2 from the germline V gene are MNHEY and SVGAGI. This CDR3 spans 15 amino acids. The CDR3 reads CASSYLSGSNNEQFF. CDR3 coding DNA: TGTGCCAGCAGTTATTTAAGCGGTTCAAACAATGAGCAGTTCTTC.

This chain uses TRBV2 with TRBJ2-1, with TRBD2 as a possible D gene (6 bases). Per the germline V gene, CDR1 is SNHLY and CDR2 is FYNNEI. The CDR3 runs 14 residues. V was cut by 6 bases and J by 3 bases, with 12 bases left in between. CDR3 in amino acids: CASSRETSYNEQFF. In nucleotides, the CDR3 is TGTGCCAGCAGCCGGGAGACTAGCTACAATGAGCAGTTCTTC.

The rearrangement uses TRBV27 and TRBJ2-1; unclear D gene. Trimming cost V 4 bases and J 5 bases, with 18 bases left between them. CDR1 and CDR2 from the germline V gene are MNHEY and SMNVEV (reference sequence). This CDR3 spans 16 amino acids. The CDR3 is CASSSLLIRNHNEQFF. The CDR3, as DNA: TGTGCCAGCAGTTCTCTCCTAATCCGAAATCACAATGAGCAGTTCTTC.

The V call is TRBV18, the J call TRBJ1-2; D perhaps matches TRBD1 (6 bases). Germline loops: CDR1 KGHSH, CDR2 LQKENI. V was pared by 5 bases and J by 8 bases, with 12 bases between. CDR3 length equals 12 residues. The CDR3 reads CASSSRGEGYTF. CDR3 nucleotides: TGTGCCAGCTCATCCAGGGGTGAGGGCTACACCTTC.

V is TRBV4-2 and J is TRBJ1-5, with a tentative D call TRBD1 (5 bases). The CDR3 extends over 15 amino acids. Germline V gene data show CDR1 as LGHNA and CDR2 as YNFKEQ. The V and J ends lost 0 bases and 2 bases respectively, with 8 bases between them. As DNA, the CDR3 is TGTGCCAGCAGCCAAGACGGGGGAGGCAATCAGCCCCAGCATTTT. This encodes CASSQDGGGNQPQHF.

V and J are TRBV4-3 and TRBJ1-2, with 8 bases that match TRBD1. The germline gives CDR1 LGHNA, CDR2 YSLEER. This CDR3 has 15 residues. With 3 bases clipped from V and 4 bases from J, the junction kept 7 bases outside the gene matches. The CDR3 spells CASSQVDREGYGYTF. CDR3 bases: TGCGCCAGCAGCCAGGTGGACAGGGAGGGCTATGGCTACACCTTC.

The rearrangement links TRBV19 to TRBJ1-2; D uncertain. V lost 2 bases and J lost 6, with 10 bases in between. The CDR3 length is 13 residues. CDR1 and CDR2 from the germline V gene are LNHDA and SQIVND (reference sequence). The CDR3 reads CASSIYEQNGYTF. The CDR3 DNA reads TGTGCCAGTAGTATATACGAACAGAATGGCTACACCTTC.

The CDR3 bases are TGTGCCAGCACTTATAGCGGGAGGGCCGAGGAGACCCAGTACTTC. Encoded protein: CASTYSGRAEETQYF. V gene TRBV6-7 combines with J gene TRBJ2-5; 11 bases line up with TRBD2. TRBV6-7 is given ORF status, its function remaining uncertain. This CDR3 contains 15 residues. The V gene end was trimmed by 7 bases and the J gene end by 5 bases; junction bases not matched to a gene: 9.

This clone was seen just once. The V gene is TRBV18, the J gene TRBJ2-1; TRBD2 might be the D (5 bases). Trimming shortened V by 4 bases and J by 8 bases, and 18 bases separated the two germline ends. This CDR3 is 15 amino acids long. Germline V CDR1 and CDR2: KGHSH, LQKENI. CDR3 amino acids: CASSLLAQTGDEQFF. CDR3 nucleotide sequence: TGTGCCAGCTCACTCCTAGCCCAAACCGGCGATGAGCAGTTCTTC.